This T cell receptor beta chain is from a study of glioma-infiltrating T cells (dated by TCRdb to 2015 to 2016). Study-wide context: Sequencing of TCR alpha- and beta-chain repertoires was performed on glioma tissue, on non-neoplastic brain tissue, and on matched peripheral blood mononuclear cells. To measure how far tissue and blood T-cell populations diverged, each tissue-infiltrating repertoire was compared against the peripheral blood repertoire of the same patient. The paired cohort was made up of three low-grade glioma patients, seven to nine primary glioblastoma patients and three non-glioma patients who contributed non-neoplastic brain tissue.

The study at large found these results: Group comparisons were based on small numbers of patients: three non-neoplastic, three low-grade glioma and eight glioblastoma patients. In non-neoplastic patients, VJ-independent divergence between tissue and blood fell below expectation, whereas in all gliomas, and especially in low-grade gliomas, the divergence rose above expectation. Very few CDR3 sequences were found to be shared between tissue and blood, and this scarcity was attributed to high CDR3 diversity and limited sampling.

The germline V gene (reference sequence) specifies DFQATT as CDR1 and SNEGSKA as CDR2. The CDR3 covers 15 residues, taking in both the cysteine and the phenylalanine. Solely the CDR3 DNA is kept, with 45 bases framed from the first base. Unmatched junction bases come to 5, with V trimmed by 3 bases and J by 4 bases. This clonotype was found a few times. Its antigen remains unidentified. Being one base from a much bigger clone, this may be a read error. TCR alpha and beta CDR3 regions were amplified with the iRepertoire nested amplicon-rescue multiplex PCR (arm-PCR) platform from RNA. One-step reverse transcription and amplification used about 95-450 ng of tissue mRNA or PBMC total RNA as input. Following bead purification, Illumina adapters were added through a secondary multiplex PCR, and the libraries were then gel-purified between 200 and 400 bp. Internal 6-nucleotide barcodes were carried by the libraries and were used for demultiplexing. Sequencing of libraries was performed on an Illumina MiSeq with 2x220 or 2x250 nucleotide paired-end reads. Concerning the study's data processing: Paired reads were merged with FLASH 1.2.11 and aligned to the GRCh37 human genome with BWA-MEM before extracting TRA and TRB reads. V and J assignment used an IMGT-derived reference of cassette sequences and CDR3 motifs that included pseudogenes. Reads were translated in three frames, and productive CDR3s were defined as those with a C...FGXG motif and no stop codons. A clonotype was defined as a unique combination of a V-J cassette pair and a CDR3 amino acid sequence. Filtering of reads was based on Hamming distance, with the threshold set by the sequence error rate of each sample in mapped regions. TCRdb cleaned the public reads at Q25 with fastp, built clones with MiXCR and kept in-frame beta chains. Entries are consolidated by CDR3 protein sequence, retaining the most common genes and DNA. These V and J calls originate from TCRdb's pipeline instead of the authors' own analysis. For this sample there are tens of thousands of distinct CDR3 sequences; about 25% appear just once. In total, the top ten clones hold 6.7% of the sample.

This sequence uses TRBV20-1 and TRBJ2-1; 11 bases in between match TRBD2. The TCR comes from a human donor with low-grade glioma or glioblastoma, undergoing nonglioma brain surgery, or in good health (not recorded which). The sequenced sample was glioma tissue, nonneoplastic brain tissue, or PBMCs (not recorded which). The CDR3 region has the sequence CSASATSGGYNEQFF. In nucleotide form, the sequence is TGCAGTGCTAGCGCAACTAGCGGGGGTTACAATGAGCAGTTCTTC.